Only a few counts were recorded for the clone carrying this T cell receptor (beta chain). The data were obtained in a study of blood T cell repertoires in COVID-19. Study-level background: In each case, the material was cDNA or gDNA derived from T cells, B-cell-depleted T cells, or PBMCs.

In the authors' methods: Researchers report that nucleated cell counts were estimated from reference gene primer amplification. The method was immunoSEQ multiplex PCR; TCRdb's version includes in-frame clones alone and lacks a portion of them. V, J and clone size are taken as reported in that table, and D and trimming were inferred from the DNA itself. This sample yields 150,000 to 200,000 clones, of which approximately 92% are seen a single time; about 5% belongs to the top ten. Per the germline V gene, CDR1 is MDHEN and CDR2 is SYDVKM. V was shortened by 2 bases and J by 0 bases, with 5 bases between the two germline ends. The CDR3 has 13 amino acids.

The clonotype was recovered from a woman aged 45-65 years with acute or convalescent COVID-19. The sample was peripheral blood. This rearrangement joins TRBV28 to TRBJ2-7; tentative D call: TRBD1 (5 bases). The CDR3 nucleotides read TGTGCCAGCAGTTTAGGACACTCCTACGAGCAGTACTTC. Translation gives CASSLGHSYEQYF.